This T cell receptor (beta chain) comes out of a study of siplizumab effects on memory and regulatory T cells. The V gene's germline CDR1 is SEHNR and CDR2 FQNEAQ (reference sequence). Germline trimming cut 5 bases from V and 2 bases from J; bases unmatched to any gene: 5. The CDR3 length is 14 residues. The assay was immunoSEQ multiplex PCR, and TCRdb's table has in-frame clones only and misses some. Of some 88,000 clones in the sample, 75% to 90% were seen once. The sequence was collected from a human donor in good health. The sequencing sample was made of CD4+ T cells sorted from blood. The chain couples TRBV7-9 to TRBJ2-5; 7 nucleotides agree with TRBD1. CDR3 sequence (DNA): TGTGCCAGCAGCCTTGGGACAGCTCAAGAGACCCAGTACTTC. It is translated as CASSLGTAQETQYF.